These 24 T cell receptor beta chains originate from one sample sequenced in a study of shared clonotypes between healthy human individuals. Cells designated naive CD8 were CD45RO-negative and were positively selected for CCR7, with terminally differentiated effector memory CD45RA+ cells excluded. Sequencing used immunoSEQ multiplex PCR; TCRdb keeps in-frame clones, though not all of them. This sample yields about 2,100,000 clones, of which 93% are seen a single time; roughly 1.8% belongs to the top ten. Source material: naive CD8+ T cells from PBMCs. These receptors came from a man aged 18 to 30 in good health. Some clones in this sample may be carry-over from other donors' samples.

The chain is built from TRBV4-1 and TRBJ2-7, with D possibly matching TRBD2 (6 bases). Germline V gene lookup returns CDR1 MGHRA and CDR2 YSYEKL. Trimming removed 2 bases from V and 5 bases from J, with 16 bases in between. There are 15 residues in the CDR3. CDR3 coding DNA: TGCGCCAGCAGCCAACCCCGGGGGTCCCAAGACGAGCAGTACTTC. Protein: CASSQPRGSQDEQYF.

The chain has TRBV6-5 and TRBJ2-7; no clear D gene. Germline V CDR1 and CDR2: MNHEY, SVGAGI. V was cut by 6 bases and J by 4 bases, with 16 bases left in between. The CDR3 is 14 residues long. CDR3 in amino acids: CASSTRVSSYEQYF. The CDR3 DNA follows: TGTGCCAGCAGCACCCGGGTTTCTTCTTACGAGCAGTACTTC.

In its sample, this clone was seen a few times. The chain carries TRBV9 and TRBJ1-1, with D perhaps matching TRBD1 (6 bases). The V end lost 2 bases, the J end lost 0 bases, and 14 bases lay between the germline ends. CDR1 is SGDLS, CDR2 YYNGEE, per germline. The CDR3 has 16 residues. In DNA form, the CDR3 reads TGTGCCAGCAGCGTGGGGGGCAGGCCCATGAACACTGAAGCTTTCTTT. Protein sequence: CASSVGGRPMNTEAFF.

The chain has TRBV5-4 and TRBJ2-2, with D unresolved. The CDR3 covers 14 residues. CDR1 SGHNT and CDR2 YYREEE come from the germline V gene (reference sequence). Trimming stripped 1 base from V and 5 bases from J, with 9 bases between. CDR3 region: CASSLRFRTGELFF. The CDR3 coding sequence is TGTGCCAGCAGCTTGAGGTTTCGGACCGGGGAGCTGTTTTTT.

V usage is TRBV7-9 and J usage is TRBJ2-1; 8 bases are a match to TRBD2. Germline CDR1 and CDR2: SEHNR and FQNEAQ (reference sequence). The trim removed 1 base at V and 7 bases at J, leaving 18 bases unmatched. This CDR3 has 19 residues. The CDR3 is CASSLVGRDSIAGYNEQFF. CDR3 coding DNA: TGTGCCAGCAGCTTAGTAGGCCGGGACTCGATAGCGGGGTATAATGAGCAGTTCTTC.

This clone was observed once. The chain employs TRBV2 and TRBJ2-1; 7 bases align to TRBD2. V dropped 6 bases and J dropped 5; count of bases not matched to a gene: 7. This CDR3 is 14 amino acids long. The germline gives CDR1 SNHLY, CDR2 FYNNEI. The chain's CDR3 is CASSSGRGNNEQFF. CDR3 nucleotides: TGTGCCAGCAGCTCGGGGCGGGGGAACAATGAGCAGTTCTTC.

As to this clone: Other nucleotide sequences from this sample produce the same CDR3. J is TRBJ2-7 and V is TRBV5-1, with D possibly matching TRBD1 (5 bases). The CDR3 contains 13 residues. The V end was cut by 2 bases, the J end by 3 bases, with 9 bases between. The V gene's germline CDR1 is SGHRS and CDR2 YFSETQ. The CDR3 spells CASSFGTGYEQYF. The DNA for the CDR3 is TGCGCCAGCAGCTTTGGAACAGGCTACGAGCAGTACTTC. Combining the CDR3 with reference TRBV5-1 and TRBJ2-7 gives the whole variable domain KAGVTQTPRYLIKTRGQQVTLSCSPISGHRSVSWYQQTPGQGLQFLFEYFSETQRNKGNFPGRFSGRQFSNSRSEMNVSTLELGDSALYLCASSFGTGYEQYFGPGTRLTVT.

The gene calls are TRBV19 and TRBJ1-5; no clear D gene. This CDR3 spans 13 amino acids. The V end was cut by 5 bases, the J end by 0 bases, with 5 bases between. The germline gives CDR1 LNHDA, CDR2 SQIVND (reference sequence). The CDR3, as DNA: TGTGCCAGTAGTTTCAATAGCAATCAGCCCCAGCATTTT. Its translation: CASSFNSNQPQHF. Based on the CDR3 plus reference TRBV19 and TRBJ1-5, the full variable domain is DGGITQSPKYLFRKEGQNVTLSCEQNLNHDAMYWYRQDPGQGLRLIYYSQIVNDFQKGDIAEGYSVSREKKESFPLTVTSAQKNPTAFYLCASSFNSNQPQHFGDGTRLSIL.

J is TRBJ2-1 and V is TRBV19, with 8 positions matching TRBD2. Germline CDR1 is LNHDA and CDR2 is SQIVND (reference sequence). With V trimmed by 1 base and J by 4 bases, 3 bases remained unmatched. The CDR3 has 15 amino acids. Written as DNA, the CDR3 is TGTGCCAGTAGTATAGCCGCTAGCGGGTACAATGAGCAGTTCTTC. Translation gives CASSIAASGYNEQFF.

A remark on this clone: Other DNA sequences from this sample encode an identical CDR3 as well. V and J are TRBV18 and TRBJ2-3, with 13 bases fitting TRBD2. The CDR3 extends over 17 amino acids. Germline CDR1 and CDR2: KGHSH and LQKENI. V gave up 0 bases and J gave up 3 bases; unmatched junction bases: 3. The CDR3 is CASSPPGLAGVTDTQYF. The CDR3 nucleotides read TGTGCCAGCTCACCACCCGGACTAGCGGGAGTTACAGATACGCAGTATTTT.

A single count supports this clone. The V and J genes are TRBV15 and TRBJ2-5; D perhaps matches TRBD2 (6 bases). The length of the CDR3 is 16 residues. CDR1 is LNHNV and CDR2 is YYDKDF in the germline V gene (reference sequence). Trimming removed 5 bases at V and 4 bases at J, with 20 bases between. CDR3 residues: CATSPWGETWGETQYF. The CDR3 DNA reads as TGTGCCACCAGCCCCTGGGGGGAGACTTGGGGAGAGACCCAGTACTTC.

CDR3 in DNA: TGTGCCAGCAGCCAAAGCGGACTAGCGGGCACAGATACGCAGTATTTT. This translates into CASSQSGLAGTDTQYF. The chain carries TRBV7-2 and TRBJ2-3, with 10 bases that match TRBD2. V was clipped by 5 bases and J by 1 base; unmatched bases: 6. Per the germline V gene, CDR1 is SGHTA and CDR2 is FQGNSA. CDR3 length: 16 amino acids.

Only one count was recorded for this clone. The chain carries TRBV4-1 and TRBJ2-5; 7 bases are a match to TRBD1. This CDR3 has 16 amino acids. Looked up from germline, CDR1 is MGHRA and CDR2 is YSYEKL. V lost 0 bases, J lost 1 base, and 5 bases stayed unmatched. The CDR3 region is CASSQDPRQGQETQYF. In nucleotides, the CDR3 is TGCGCCAGCAGCCAAGATCCTAGACAGGGCCAAGAGACCCAGTACTTC.

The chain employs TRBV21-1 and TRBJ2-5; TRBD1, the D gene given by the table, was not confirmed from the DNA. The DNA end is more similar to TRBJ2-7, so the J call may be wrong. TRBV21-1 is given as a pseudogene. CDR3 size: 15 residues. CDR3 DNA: TGTGCCAGCAGTCCAACACAGGGGCCCCCCTACGAGCAGTACTTC. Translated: CASSPTQGPPYEQYF.

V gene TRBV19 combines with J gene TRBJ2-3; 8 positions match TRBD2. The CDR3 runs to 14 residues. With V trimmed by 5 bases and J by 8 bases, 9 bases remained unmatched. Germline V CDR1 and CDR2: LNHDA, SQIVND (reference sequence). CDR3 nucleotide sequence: TGTGCCAGTAGTCCGGGACTAGGGCCAATTACGCAGTATTTT. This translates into CASSPGLGPITQYF.

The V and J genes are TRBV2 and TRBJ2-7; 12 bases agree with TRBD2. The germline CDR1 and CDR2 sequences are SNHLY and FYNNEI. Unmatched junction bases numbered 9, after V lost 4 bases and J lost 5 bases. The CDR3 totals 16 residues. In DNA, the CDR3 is TGTGCCAGCAGTGGTAGACTAGCGGGAGTCATCGACGAGCAGTACTTC. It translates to CASSGRLAGVIDEQYF. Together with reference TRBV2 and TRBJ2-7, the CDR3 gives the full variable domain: EPEVTQTPSHQVTQMGQEVILRCVPISNHLYFYWYRQILGQKVEFLVSFYNNEISEKSEIFDDQFSVERPDGSNFTLKIRSTKLEDSAMYFCASSGRLAGVIDEQYFGPGTRLTVT.

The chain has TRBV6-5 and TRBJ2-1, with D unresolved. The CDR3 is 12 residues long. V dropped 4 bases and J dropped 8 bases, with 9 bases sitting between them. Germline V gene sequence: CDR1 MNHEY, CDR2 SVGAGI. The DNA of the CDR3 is TGTGCCAGCAGTTCCCTAGGGCATGAGCAGTTCTTC. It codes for CASSSLGHEQFF.

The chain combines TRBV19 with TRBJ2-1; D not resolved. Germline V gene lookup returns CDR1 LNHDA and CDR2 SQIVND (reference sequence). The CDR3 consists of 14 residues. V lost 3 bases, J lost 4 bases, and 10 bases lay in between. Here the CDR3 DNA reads TGTGCCAGTAGTATGTGGATTCTTTACAATGAGCAGTTCTTC. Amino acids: CASSMWILYNEQFF.

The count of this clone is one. The CDR3 DNA reads as TGTGCCAGCAGACCCGGGACAGGGGGCGTACCGTTCTTC. This encodes CASRPGTGGVPFF. J is TRBJ2-1 and V is TRBV11-2; the match to TRBD1 covers 12 bases. The CDR3 is 13 residues long. Germline loops: CDR1 SGHAT, CDR2 FQNNGV. Germline trimming cut 6 bases from V and 15 bases from J; bases unmatched to any gene: 9.

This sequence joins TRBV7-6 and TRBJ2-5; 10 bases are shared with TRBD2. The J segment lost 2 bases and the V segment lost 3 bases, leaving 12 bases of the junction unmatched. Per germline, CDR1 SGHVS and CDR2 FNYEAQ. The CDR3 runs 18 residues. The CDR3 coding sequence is TGTGCCAGCAGCTTCCCCAGAGGTCTAGCGGGAGTACAAGAGACCCAGTACTTC. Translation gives CASSFPRGLAGVQETQYF.

The CDR3 DNA reads as TGTGCCAGCAGCCACAATGAGCAGTTCTTC. It codes for CASSHNEQFF. This rearrangement joins TRBV7-2 to TRBJ2-1, with unresolved D. V lost 5 bases and J lost 5, with 1 base in between. The CDR3 contains 10 residues. Looked up from germline, CDR1 is SGHTA and CDR2 is FQGNSA.

The CDR3 coding sequence is TGTGCCAGTAGCCGAGTGGTCGGGACAGGGATCTACAATGAGCAGTTCTTC. Protein product: CASSRVVGTGIYNEQFF. This chain links TRBV19 with TRBJ2-1; 9 positions agree with TRBD1. V was pared by 6 bases and J by 3 bases, with 12 bases of the junction left unmatched. The CDR3 totals 17 residues. In germline, CDR1 is LNHDA, CDR2 SQIVND (reference sequence).

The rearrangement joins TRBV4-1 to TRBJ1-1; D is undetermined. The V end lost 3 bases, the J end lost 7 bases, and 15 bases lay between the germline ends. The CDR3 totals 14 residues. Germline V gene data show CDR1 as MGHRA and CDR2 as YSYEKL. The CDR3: CASSQARTANEAFF. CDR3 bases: TGCGCCAGCAGCCAGGCTCGAACAGCCAATGAAGCTTTCTTT.

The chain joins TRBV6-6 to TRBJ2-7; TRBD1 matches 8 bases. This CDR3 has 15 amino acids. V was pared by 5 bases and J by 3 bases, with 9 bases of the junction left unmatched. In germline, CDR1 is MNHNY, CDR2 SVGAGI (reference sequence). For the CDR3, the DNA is TGTGCCAGCAGTCCCCGGACAGGGAGAGACTACGAGCAGTACTTC. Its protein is CASSPRTGRDYEQYF.